The entry below gives a single TCR beta chain sequence along with its context. This specimen belongs to a study of blood T cell repertoires in COVID-19. About the study: Samples came from the United States, Italy and Spain, spanning acute and convalescent COVID-19. Sample material is recorded as cDNA or gDNA derived from T cells, B-cell-depleted T cells, or PBMCs.

Germline loops: CDR1 MGHDK, CDR2 SYGVNS. V was clipped by 6 bases and J by 8 bases, with 7 bases between them. The CDR3 extends over 11 amino acids. In the authors' methods: Amplification from reference gene primers served as the basis for estimated nucleated cell counts. TCRdb keeps only in-frame clones here, not all; method: immunoSEQ multiplex PCR. The V and J calls and clone size are taken from that table; D and trimming were inferred from the DNA. The table has around 190,000 clones, about 89% seen once; the top ten hold approximately 2%. The source is a man aged 18 to 29 who had recovered from COVID-19. V and J are TRBV25-1 and TRBJ1-4; no definite D call. The material sequenced was peripheral blood. The CDR3 region is CASRHQEKLFF. CDR3 in DNA: TGTGCCAGCAGACATCAGGAAAAACTGTTTTTT.